The 26 T cell receptor beta chains below come from one sample, sequenced in a study of cytomegalovirus exposure and HLA in healthy donors. The PCR had 60 Vbeta and 13 Jbeta primers. Assay: immunoSEQ multiplex PCR; the TCRdb copy retains only in-frame clones and omits some. The sample lists about 130,000 clones, roughly 82% seen once, with roughly 1.2% in the top ten. The source material was PBMCs. All receptors come from a boy between 10 and 17 years old in good health and CMV-seronegative.

CDR3 coding DNA: TGTGCCAGCAGCTTAGAGGGGTTTGGGGGGGGCTACACCTTC. Protein sequence: CASSLEGFGGGYTF. The rearrangement uses TRBV7-2 and TRBJ1-2, with TRBD1 as a possible D gene (5 bases). Germline-derived CDR1 and CDR2 are SGHTA and FQGNSA. Between the trimmed V and J ends, which lost 1 base and 8 bases, there was a span of 14 bases. The CDR3 sequence is 14 residues long.

The chain combines TRBV15 with TRBJ2-1; 7 bases are a match to TRBD1. CDR3 length equals 17 residues. Trimming took 0 bases from V and 7 from J; bases not matched to a gene: 12. Germline lookup yields CDR1 LNHNV and CDR2 YYDKDF (reference sequence). DNA of the CDR3: TGTGCCACCAGCAGAGATTCAGGGGGTAGGGGTACGAATGAGCAGTTCTTC. The encoded protein is CATSRDSGGRGTNEQFF.

The V call is TRBV19, the J call TRBJ2-7, with D perhaps TRBD2 (6 bases). Germline CDR1 and CDR2: LNHDA and SQIVND (reference sequence). The CDR3 is made up of 13 amino acids. V was cut by 6 bases and J by 0 bases, with 9 bases left in between. This chain's CDR3 is CASSRESSYEQYF. The CDR3 nucleotides read TGTGCCAGTAGCCGGGAGAGCTCCTACGAGCAGTACTTC.

The chain is built from TRBV7-9 and TRBJ2-7; 8 nucleotides agree with TRBD2. V gave up 1 base and J gave up 1 base; unmatched junction bases: 6. The CDR3 consists of 16 residues. Germline V gene data show CDR1 as SEHNR and CDR2 as FQNEAQ (reference sequence). The chain's CDR3 is CASSLEAGVQSYEQYF. In nucleotides, the CDR3 is TGTGCCAGCAGCTTAGAAGCGGGAGTCCAGTCCTACGAGCAGTACTTC. The whole variable domain, remainder taken from reference TRBV7-9 and TRBJ2-7, is DTGVSQNPRHKITKRGQNVTFRCDPISEHNRLYWYRQTLGQGPEFLTYFQNEAQLEKSRLLSDRFSAERPKGSFSTLEIQRTEQGDSAMYLCASSLEAGVQSYEQYFGPGTRLTVT.

This clone was observed once. The gene calls are TRBV5-1 and TRBJ2-3, with D unclear. Trimming pared 7 bases from V and 4 bases from J, leaving 10 bases between. Germline V gene lookup returns CDR1 SGHRS and CDR2 YFSETQ. CDR3 length: 12 residues. CDR3 coding DNA: TGCGCCAGCCGAGACTCCGCAGATACGCAGTATTTT. Its protein product is CASRDSADTQYF.

This rearrangement joins TRBV13 to TRBJ1-1, with TRBD1 as a possible D gene (6 bases). Germline values: CDR1 PRHDT, CDR2 FYEKMQ (reference sequence). The V and J ends lost 5 bases and 7 bases respectively, with 20 bases between them. CDR3 length: 15 amino acids. CDR3 coding DNA: TGTGCCAGCAGCACGTCGGGCAGGGGCGACGATGAAGCTTTCTTT. It encodes CASSTSGRGDDEAFF.

The genes are TRBV7-6 and TRBJ2-1, with a weak D call TRBD2 (5 bases). The CDR3 runs 15 residues. Trimming left V 0 bases short and J 0 bases short, with 6 bases between. The germline V gene has CDR1 SGHVS and CDR2 FNYEAQ. CDR3 protein: CASSLAGSSYNEQFF. The CDR3 DNA is TGTGCCAGCAGCTTAGCAGGGAGCTCCTACAATGAGCAGTTCTTC. Full variable domain (outside the CDR3, taken from reference TRBV7-6 and TRBJ2-1): GAGVSQSPRYKVTKRGQDVALRCDPISGHVSLYWYRQALGQGPEFLTYFNYEAQQDKSGLPNDRFSAERPEGSISTLTIQRTEQRDSAMYRCASSLAGSSYNEQFFGPGTRLTVL.

The J gene is TRBJ2-1, the V gene TRBV29-1; D might be TRBD1 (6 bases). Germline loops: CDR1 SQVTM, CDR2 ANQGSEA. The CDR3 sequence is 13 residues long. With 3 bases removed from V and 3 bases from J, the gap between germline ends came to 9 bases. CDR3 region: CSVDGQSYNEQFF. CDR3 in DNA: TGCAGCGTTGACGGACAGAGCTACAATGAGCAGTTCTTC.

This chain uses TRBV5-5 with TRBJ1-5; weak D call: TRBD1 (6 bases). Germline assignment: CDR1 SGHKS and CDR2 YYEKEE (reference sequence). This CDR3 is built from 14 residues. Trimming removed 5 bases from V and 6 bases from J, with 15 bases in between. The CDR3 DNA reads TGTGCCAGCAGACAGGGAGGGGCCGGTCAGCCCCAGCATTTT. It specifies CASRQGGAGQPQHF. Supplemented by reference TRBV5-5 and TRBJ1-5, the full variable domain reads DAGVTQSPTHLIKTRGQQVTLRCSPISGHKSVSWYQQVLGQGPQFIFQYYEKEERGRGNFPDRFSARQFPNYSSELNVNALLLGDSALYLCASRQGGAGQPQHFGDGTRLSIL.

The rearrangement joins TRBV30 to TRBJ2-7, with TRBD1 matching 7 bases. CDR1 is GTSNPN, CDR2 SVGIG, per germline (reference sequence). V shed 0 bases and J 2 bases; nucleotides not matched to a gene: 7. The CDR3 length is 15 residues. The CDR3 here is CAWSVGSRGPYEQYF. The CDR3 region has the DNA TGTGCCTGGAGTGTAGGTTCTAGGGGGCCCTACGAGCAGTACTTC.

The sample holds one count of this clone. The chain recombines TRBV7-2 with TRBJ2-2; TRBD2 agrees at 10 bases. CDR1 and CDR2 (germline): SGHTA, FQGNSA. The V gene end was trimmed by 1 base and the J gene end by 4 bases; junction bases not matched to a gene: 6. CDR3 length equals 17 residues. The chain's CDR3 is CASSLVASGSGTGELFF. In nucleotides, the CDR3 is TGTGCCAGCAGCTTAGTGGCTAGCGGGAGCGGCACCGGGGAGCTGTTTTTT.

The chain has TRBV2 and TRBJ1-5; 8 nucleotides agree with TRBD1. The CDR3 sequence is 16 residues long. From germline, CDR1 is SNHLY and CDR2 FYNNEI. The V segment lost 6 bases and the J segment 1 base; nucleotides outside the gene matches: 8. For the CDR3, the DNA is TGTGCCAGCAGGGGACAGGTACTTCAAAGCAATCAGCCCCAGCATTTT. Translated: CASRGQVLQSNQPQHF.

This chain joins TRBV7-9 and TRBJ2-2; 7 bases align to TRBD1. CDR3 size: 17 residues. J lost 9 bases, V lost 0 bases, and 13 bases had no gene match. Germline-derived CDR1 and CDR2 are SEHNR and FQNEAQ (reference sequence). CDR3 amino acids: CASSLAFPTGPTRELFF. The DNA of the CDR3 is TGTGCCAGCAGCTTAGCGTTCCCGACAGGGCCTACCCGGGAGCTGTTTTTT.

This rearrangement joins TRBV11-2 to TRBJ2-5; D might be TRBD2 (5 bases). Trimming pared 6 bases from V and 0 bases from J, leaving 14 bases between. This CDR3 has 15 amino acids. Germline CDR1 and CDR2: SGHAT and FQNNGV. CDR3 nucleotides: TGTGCCAGCAGACATCGAGGGCGAGACCAAGAGACCCAGTACTTC. The encoded protein is CASRHRGRDQETQYF.

The chain combines TRBV25-1 with TRBJ2-7; 9 bases are shared with TRBD2. The CDR3 runs 14 residues. Losses at the gene ends were 4 bases for V and 4 bases for J; bases not matched to a gene: 5. Germline V gives CDR1 MGHDK, CDR2 SYGVNS. This chain's CDR3 is CASSVGLAPYEQYF. The CDR3 nucleotides are TGTGCCAGCAGTGTTGGACTAGCGCCATACGAGCAGTACTTC.

This chain uses TRBV30 with TRBJ2-7; TRBD2 agrees at 7 bases. V lost 7 bases, J lost 5 bases, and 8 bases stayed unmatched. This CDR3 is 12 amino acids long. Per the germline V gene, CDR1 is GTSNPN and CDR2 is SVGIG (reference sequence). CDR3 nucleotides: TGTGCCTCGTTGGGGAGGGGTAACGAGCAGTACTTC. As protein: CASLGRGNEQYF.

The CDR3 nucleotides read TGTGCCAGCAAGACGGACAGGGAGAATTCACCCCTCCACTTT. Amino acid sequence: CASKTDRENSPLHF. The chain carries TRBV5-4 and TRBJ1-6, with 8 bases fitting TRBD1. From germline, CDR1 is SGHNT and CDR2 YYREEE (reference sequence). The J segment lost 7 bases and the V segment lost 6 bases, leaving 6 bases of the junction unmatched. This CDR3 contains 14 residues.

The chain uses TRBV7-8 and TRBJ2-5; 9 nucleotides agree with TRBD2. The CDR3 contains 18 residues. Per germline, CDR1 SGHVS and CDR2 FQNEAQ. J lost 4 bases, V lost 1 base, and 13 bases had no gene match. The CDR3 protein is CASSLDPRGREGRETQYF. CDR3 DNA sequence: TGTGCCAGCAGCTTAGACCCACGTGGGCGGGAGGGCCGAGAGACCCAGTACTTC.

The J gene is TRBJ1-1, the V gene TRBV7-9; 12 bases align to TRBD1. The CDR3 contains 14 residues. V dropped 5 bases and J dropped 6; count of bases not matched to a gene: 4. Germline assignment: CDR1 SEHNR and CDR2 FQNEAQ (reference sequence). The chain's CDR3 is CASSGGQGAAEAFF. For the CDR3, the DNA is TGTGCCAGCAGCGGGGGACAGGGGGCCGCTGAAGCTTTCTTT.

The chain combines TRBV9 with TRBJ1-1; TRBD1 might be the D (5 bases). Trimming removed 4 bases at V and 0 bases at J, with 10 bases between. This CDR3 is built from 14 residues. Germline CDR1 and CDR2: SGDLS and YYNGEE. The CDR3 protein is CASSYPGMNTEAFF. CDR3 nucleotides: TGTGCCAGCAGCTACCCAGGGATGAACACTGAAGCTTTCTTT. The entire variable domain, with the rest obtained from reference TRBV9 and TRBJ1-1, is as follows: DSGVTQTPKHLITATGQRVTLRCSPRSGDLSVYWYQQSLDQGLQFLIQYYNGEERAKGNILERFSAQQFPDLHSELNLSSLELGDSALYFCASSYPGMNTEAFFGQGTRLTVV.

This clone was seen once. The chain links TRBV7-9 to TRBJ2-7; the D is unclear. Trimming took 8 bases from V and 13 from J, leaving 18 bases between them. The CDR3 totals 11 residues. The germline gives CDR1 SEHNR, CDR2 FQNEAQ (reference sequence). The CDR3: CASGQPDVAYF. CDR3 coding DNA: TGTGCCAGCGGGCAACCCGACGTGGCTTACTTC.

This chain joins TRBV2 and TRBJ2-1; a weak D match, TRBD2 (6 bases). The CDR3 runs to 15 residues. Per germline, CDR1 SNHLY and CDR2 FYNNEI. Trimming took off 9 bases at V and 7 bases at J, with 22 bases between the two ends. The CDR3 spells CASVGRADGRNEQFF. As DNA, the CDR3 is TGTGCCAGTGTTGGTCGAGCCGATGGGAGGAATGAGCAGTTCTTC.

The chain recombines TRBV14 with TRBJ2-1; TRBD2 matches at 14 bases. The CDR3 totals 18 residues. V shed 1 base, J shed 6 bases, and the junction held 8 bases outside the gene matches. Per germline, CDR1 SGHDN and CDR2 FVKESK. CDR3 sequence: CASSQGGLAGDHPNEQFF. Here the CDR3 DNA reads TGTGCCAGCAGCCAAGGGGGACTAGCGGGAGACCACCCCAATGAGCAGTTCTTC.

The chain is built from TRBV7-8 and TRBJ1-1; a possible D gene is TRBD1 (5 bases). CDR3 length equals 13 residues. Trimming pared 7 bases from V and 1 base from J, leaving 10 bases between. The V gene's germline CDR1 is SGHVS and CDR2 FQNEAQ. For the CDR3, the DNA is TGTGCCAGCAAAGGAACAGGGAACACTGAAGCTTTCTTT. Its translation is CASKGTGNTEAFF.

The chain combines TRBV11-2 with TRBJ2-5, with 11 positions matching TRBD2. CDR1 and CDR2 (germline): SGHAT, FQNNGV. The CDR3 is 15 amino acids. V lost 6 bases, J lost 6 bases, and 9 bases stayed unmatched. This CDR3 is CASSLLAGVLKTQYF. CDR3 coding DNA: TGTGCCAGCAGTTTACTAGCGGGAGTACTAAAGACCCAGTACTTC.

The chain joins TRBV19 to TRBJ1-2; no clear D. The CDR3 totals 14 residues. Germline-derived CDR1 and CDR2 are LNHDA and SQIVND (reference sequence). Trimming stripped 0 bases from V and 12 bases from J, with 17 bases between. Written as DNA, the CDR3 is TGTGCCAGTAGTATAGATAGTTTTGCCACCCGGGACACCTTC. Its translation is CASSIDSFATRDTF.